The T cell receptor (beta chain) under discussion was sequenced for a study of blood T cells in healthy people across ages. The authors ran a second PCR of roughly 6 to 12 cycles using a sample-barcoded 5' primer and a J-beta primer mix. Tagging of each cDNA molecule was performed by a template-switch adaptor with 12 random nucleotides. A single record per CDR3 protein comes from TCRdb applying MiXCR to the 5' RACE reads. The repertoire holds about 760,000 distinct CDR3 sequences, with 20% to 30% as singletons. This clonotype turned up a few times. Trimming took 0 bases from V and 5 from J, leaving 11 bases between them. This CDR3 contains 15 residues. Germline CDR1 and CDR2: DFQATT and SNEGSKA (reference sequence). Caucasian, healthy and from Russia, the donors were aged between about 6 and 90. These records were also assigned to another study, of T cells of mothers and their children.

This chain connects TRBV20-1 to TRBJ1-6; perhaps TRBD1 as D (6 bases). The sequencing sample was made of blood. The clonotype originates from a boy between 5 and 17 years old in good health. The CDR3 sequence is CSARETGPNNSPLHF. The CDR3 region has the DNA TGCAGTGCTAGAGAAACAGGGCCCAATAATTCACCCCTCCACTTT.